Shown below are 18 T cell receptor beta chains from a single sample sequenced in a study of shared clonotypes between healthy human individuals (dated by TCRdb to about 2020). The library was produced with the immunoSEQ multiplex PCR assay. Entries here come from immuneACCESS through TCRdb and include only in-frame sequences with V and J called. Some clones fail to appear in such tables; in the studies checked, an unresolved V gene covers under half of the shortfall, and the cause of the remainder is unknown. The sample yields about 2.1 million clones; just over 90% were counted once. More than 1.5% of the sample is taken by the ten largest. For the CD8 naive samples, CD45RO-negative cells were positively selected for CCR7, yielding a CD45RA+CCR7+ population from which TemRA cells were excluded. The specimen sequenced was naive CD8+ T cells from PBMCs. The sample's cell subset or site, from its label and the paper: CD45RA+CCR7+. The receptors come from a man in his late teens or twenties in good health. Some clones in this sample may be carry-over from other donors' samples.

V usage is TRBV7-9 and J usage is TRBJ2-3; D perhaps matches TRBD2 (5 bases). This CDR3 spans 13 amino acids. V was shortened by 5 bases and J by 2 bases, with 8 bases between the two germline ends. Germline V gene sequence: CDR1 SEHNR, CDR2 FQNEAQ (reference sequence). CDR3 residues: CASSKEDTDTQYF. The CDR3 DNA reads as TGTGCCAGCAGCAAGGAGGACACAGATACGCAGTATTTT.

The rearrangement joins TRBV28 to TRBJ2-7; D is unresolved. With 7 bases removed from V and 5 bases from J, the gap between germline ends came to 18 bases. Germline V lookup: CDR1 MDHEN, CDR2 SYDVKM. This CDR3 spans 14 amino acids. Written as DNA, the CDR3 is TGTGCCAGCAACCCTCTACCCAGTATCCACGAGCAGTACTTC. Its protein product is CASNPLPSIHEQYF.

Remarks on this clone: The same CDR3 also results from other DNA sequences found in this sample. The chain recombines TRBV4-3 with TRBJ2-7; the match to TRBD1 covers 8 bases. The V segment lost 4 bases and the J segment 4 bases; nucleotides outside the gene matches: 6. This CDR3 region has 14 residues. Germline loops: CDR1 LGHNA, CDR2 YSLEER. CDR3 in amino acids: CASSPGTGAYEQYF. Written as DNA, the CDR3 is TGCGCCAGCAGCCCCGGGACAGGAGCTTACGAGCAGTACTTC.

The CDR3: CASSYPGIGWYNEQFF. Here the CDR3 DNA reads TGTGCCAGCAGTTACCCGGGGATAGGTTGGTACAATGAGCAGTTCTTC. The chain couples TRBV6-5 to TRBJ2-1, with D possibly being TRBD2 (5 bases). Per the germline V gene, CDR1 is MNHEY and CDR2 is SVGAGI. Trimming took off 2 bases at V and 4 bases at J, with 15 bases between the two ends. There are 16 residues in the CDR3.

The chain links TRBV28 to TRBJ1-5; TRBD1 agrees at 8 bases. Germline V lookup: CDR1 MDHEN, CDR2 SYDVKM. With V trimmed by 5 bases and J by 4 bases, 7 bases remained unmatched. This CDR3 is built from 15 residues. Written as DNA, the CDR3 is TGTGCCAGCAGTAACAGGGGACAGGAAAATCAGCCCCAGCATTTT. It encodes CASSNRGQENQPQHF.

The V call is TRBV21-1, the J call TRBJ1-5; the table's TRBD1 call for D was not verified on the DNA. TRBV21-1 is an annotated pseudogene. This CDR3 comprises 20 residues. CDR3 region: CASSKGNRQGRSYSNQPQHF. The CDR3, as DNA: TGTGCCAGCAGCAAAGGGAACAGACAGGGTCGCAGCTATAGCAATCAGCCCCAGCATTTT.

The gene calls are TRBV7-9 and TRBJ2-3; D not resolved. Germline CDR1 and CDR2: SEHNR and FQNEAQ (reference sequence). The CDR3 extends over 15 amino acids. V shed 4 bases and J shed 0 bases, with 11 bases lying between them. This chain's CDR3 is CASSSYLSSTDTQYF. The CDR3 DNA reads as TGTGCCAGCAGCTCCTATCTATCTAGCACAGATACGCAGTATTTT.

The V gene is TRBV11-2, the J gene TRBJ2-5; D possibly corresponds to TRBD2 (5 bases). The CDR3 has 15 residues. V was pared by 3 bases and J by 5 bases, with 16 bases between. Germline V gives CDR1 SGHAT, CDR2 FQNNGV. The CDR3 DNA reads as TGTGCCAGCAGCTTTAGGAACGGGGTCCGGGAGACCCAGTACTTC. Translating gives CASSFRNGVRETQYF.

This clone has just one count. The same CDR3 also results from other DNA sequences found in this sample. V gene TRBV2 combines with J gene TRBJ2-3; D might be TRBD2 (6 bases). The CDR3 runs to 14 residues. Trimming pared 3 bases from V and 0 bases from J, leaving 7 bases between. Germline V gene data show CDR1 as SNHLY and CDR2 as FYNNEI. The CDR3 here is CASSEAGSTDTQYF. CDR3 sequence (DNA): TGTGCCAGCAGTGAGGCGGGGAGCACAGATACGCAGTATTTT.

The chain combines TRBV4-1 with TRBJ2-3; D may correspond to TRBD1 or TRBD2 (5 bases each). CDR3 length: 17 amino acids. From germline, CDR1 is MGHRA and CDR2 YSYEKL. The V end was cut by 1 base, the J end by 2 bases, with 16 bases between. The CDR3, as DNA: TGCGCCAGCAGCCAAGGAATCGGTTTCGGGGCCACAGATACGCAGTATTTT. Residues: CASSQGIGFGATDTQYF.

This rearrangement joins TRBV28 to TRBJ2-4; D gene ambiguous. This CDR3 contains 16 residues. V gave up 2 bases and J gave up 0 bases, with 11 bases separating them. Germline assignment: CDR1 MDHEN and CDR2 SYDVKM. CDR3 in amino acids: CASSLDGRLAKNIQYF. The CDR3 coding sequence is TGTGCCAGCAGTTTAGACGGACGGCTAGCCAAAAACATTCAGTACTTC.

This sequence joins TRBV9 and TRBJ1-4; D may be TRBD1 (6 bases). V lost 3 bases and J lost 5, with 11 bases in between. This CDR3 contains 14 residues. Germline CDR1 SGDLS, CDR2 YYNGEE. The CDR3 here is CASSARDKNEKLFF. The CDR3 region has the DNA TGTGCCAGCAGCGCGCGGGACAAAAATGAAAAACTGTTTTTT.

This clone came up once. The chain uses TRBV19 and TRBJ1-5; 7 bases are shared with TRBD1. The germline V gene encodes CDR1 LNHDA and CDR2 SQIVND (reference sequence). CDR3 length equals 17 residues. J gave up 1 base and V 3 bases, and 9 bases lay outside the gene matches. The chain's CDR3 is CASSIDEGAQSNQPQHF. The CDR3 DNA sequence: TGTGCCAGTAGTATTGATGAGGGGGCGCAGAGCAATCAGCCCCAGCATTTT.

This chain links TRBV9 with TRBJ2-3; 8 bases agree with TRBD2. This CDR3 spans 17 amino acids. Trimming removed 0 bases from V and 2 bases from J; junction bases left unmatched: 8. In germline, CDR1 is SGDLS, CDR2 YYNGEE. Here the CDR3 reads CASSVARREVNTDTQYF. CDR3 bases: TGTGCCAGCAGCGTAGCTCGGCGGGAGGTCAACACAGATACGCAGTATTTT.

As to this clone: This specimen includes other DNA sequences encoding the same CDR3. The V call is TRBV2, the J call TRBJ1-5; D gene ambiguous. The V and J ends lost 9 bases and 4 bases respectively, with 13 bases between them. Germline lookup yields CDR1 SNHLY and CDR2 FYNNEI. This CDR3 contains 13 residues. Here the CDR3 DNA reads TGTGCCAGTTCCGATGAAGGGAATCAGCCCCAGCATTTT. Its translation is CASSDEGNQPQHF. The whole variable domain, filled in from reference TRBV2 and TRBJ1-5, reads EPEVTQTPSHQVTQMGQEVILRCVPISNHLYFYWYRQILGQKVEFLVSFYNNEISEKSEIFDDQFSVERPDGSNFTLKIRSTKLEDSAMYFCASSDEGNQPQHFGDGTRLSIL.

A note on this clone: The germline gene is not matched at one end of the junction; a read error may be the cause. V usage is TRBV5-6 and J usage is TRBJ2-7; TRBD2 agrees at 7 bases. The germline gives CDR1 SGHDT, CDR2 YYEEEE. This CDR3 has 14 amino acids. The CDR3 sequence: CASSLVVDMGGLSF. In DNA form, the CDR3 reads TGTGCCAGCAGCTTGGTGGTGGATATGGGGGGACTATCCTTC.

The gene calls are TRBV27 and TRBJ2-3; the match to TRBD1 covers 7 bases. V gave up 6 bases and J gave up 2 bases; unmatched junction bases: 8. Germline assignment: CDR1 MNHEY and CDR2 SMNVEV (reference sequence). CDR3 length: 15 amino acids. The CDR3 reads CASSDRQGLTDTQYF. The CDR3 nucleotides are TGTGCCAGCAGCGATCGACAGGGCCTCACAGATACGCAGTATTTT.

The chain uses TRBV27 and TRBJ2-7, with 8 bases aligning to TRBD1. V gave up 3 bases and J gave up 4 bases; unmatched junction bases: 5. CDR3 length: 14 residues. Germline V gives CDR1 MNHEY, CDR2 SMNVEV (reference sequence). CDR3 sequence: CASSFSGGKYEQYF. The CDR3 DNA is TGTGCCAGCAGTTTTTCAGGGGGCAAGTACGAGCAGTACTTC.